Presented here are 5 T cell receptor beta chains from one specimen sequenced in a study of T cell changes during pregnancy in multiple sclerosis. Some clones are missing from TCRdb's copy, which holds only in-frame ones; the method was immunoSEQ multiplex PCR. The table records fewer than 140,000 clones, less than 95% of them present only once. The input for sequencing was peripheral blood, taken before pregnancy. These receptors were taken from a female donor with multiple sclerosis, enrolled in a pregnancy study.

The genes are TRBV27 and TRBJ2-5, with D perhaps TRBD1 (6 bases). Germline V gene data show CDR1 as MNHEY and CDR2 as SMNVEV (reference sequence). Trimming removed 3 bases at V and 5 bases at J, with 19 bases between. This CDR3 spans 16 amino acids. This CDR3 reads CASSLFLLGQGETQYF. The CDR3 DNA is TGTGCCAGCAGTTTGTTCTTGTTGGGGCAGGGGGAGACCCAGTACTTC.

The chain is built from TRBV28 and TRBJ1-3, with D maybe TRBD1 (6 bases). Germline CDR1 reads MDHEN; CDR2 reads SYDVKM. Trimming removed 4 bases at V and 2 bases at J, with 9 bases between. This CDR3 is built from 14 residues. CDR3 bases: TGTGCCAGCAGTTCCCCAGGGGCTGGAAACACCATATATTTT. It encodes CASSSPGAGNTIYF.

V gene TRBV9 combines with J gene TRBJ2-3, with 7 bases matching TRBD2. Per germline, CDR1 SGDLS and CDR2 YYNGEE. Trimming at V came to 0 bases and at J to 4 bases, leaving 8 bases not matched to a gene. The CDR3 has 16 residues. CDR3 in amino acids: CASSVGVSGSADTQYF. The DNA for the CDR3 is TGTGCCAGCAGCGTAGGTGTTAGCGGGTCAGCAGATACGCAGTATTTT.

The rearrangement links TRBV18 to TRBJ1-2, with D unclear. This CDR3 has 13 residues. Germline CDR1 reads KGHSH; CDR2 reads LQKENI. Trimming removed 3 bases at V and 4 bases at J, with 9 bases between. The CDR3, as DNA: TGTGCCAGCTCACCCTTTTCTCTCTATGGCTACACCTTC. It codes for CASSPFSLYGYTF.

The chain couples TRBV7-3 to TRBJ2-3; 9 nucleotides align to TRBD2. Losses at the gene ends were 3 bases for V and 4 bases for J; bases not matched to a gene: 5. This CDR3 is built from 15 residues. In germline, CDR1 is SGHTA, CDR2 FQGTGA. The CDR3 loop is CASSLTSGEADTQYF. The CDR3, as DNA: TGTGCCAGCAGCTTGACTAGCGGAGAGGCAGATACGCAGTATTTT.